This T cell receptor beta chain was found in a study of blood T cell repertoires in COVID-19. As for the study in general: Spain, Italy and the United States supplied samples that represented acute and convalescent COVID-19. T cells, B-cell-depleted T cells, or PBMCs provided the cDNA or gDNA that served as material.

In the study's own analysis: Cell counts per sample came from amplifying reference gene primers. Here immunoSEQ multiplex PCR was the method, and the copy in TCRdb shows in-frame clones only, minus some. V, J and clone size are those of that table, while D and trimming were read from the DNA. The top ten clones hold roughly 8.8% of a sample with some 160,000 clones, about 85% of them seen once. Seattle enrolled patients during active infection and tracked them longitudinally. The CDR3 loop spans 13 amino acids. Germline CDR1 LNHDA, CDR2 SQIVND (reference sequence). V shed 9 bases, J shed 6 bases, and the junction held 6 bases outside the gene matches.

This rearrangement joins TRBV19 to TRBJ1-4, with 8 bases fitting TRBD1. The sample comprised peripheral blood. The receptor was derived from a woman of 80 years or more with COVID-19, enrolled during active disease. In nucleotides, the CDR3 is TGTGCCAGCGGACAGGGAAAATATGAAAAACTGTTTTTT. Its translation: CASGQGKYEKLFF.